The 6 T cell receptor beta chains presented below share a single source sample, sequenced in a study of regulatory T cells in long-lasting Graves disease. The time point was: newly diagnosed GD, antithyroid drugs for less than 3 months. PBMCs were the source of the RNA used for TCR sequencing. Arm-PCR of CDR3 regions and iRepertoire HTBI primers were the basis on which TCR beta libraries were built. MiXCR was run by TCRdb on the multiplex PCR reads, yielding one entry per CDR3 protein. This table holds roughly 400,000 distinct CDR3 sequences, around 16% found once. These same data were also listed under a study on T cells in Graves' hyperthyroidism and ophthalmopathy.

This material consisted of peripheral blood mononuclear cells (PBMCs), taken at new diagnosis, from a patient treated with antithyroid drugs. The receptors derive from a woman in her thirties or forties with Graves disease.

The chain has TRBV6-5 and TRBJ1-1; D is ambiguous. V lost 3 bases and J 1 base, leaving 21 bases between the germline ends. The CDR3 sequence is 18 residues long. Germline-derived CDR1 and CDR2 are MNHEY and SVGAGI. Written as DNA, the CDR3 is TGTGCCAGCAGTTATGAAAAAAGGAGGCTAGGGAGGAACACTGAAGCTTTCTTT. Translated: CASSYEKRRLGRNTEAFF.

This clonotype turned up a few times. A much larger clone differs by one base, so this may be a read error. Written as DNA, the CDR3 is TGTGCCAGCAGTCCGGGGGTTCCTAGCAATCAGCTCCAGCATTTT. It yields the protein CASSPGVPSNQLQHF. V usage is TRBV6-1 and J usage is TRBJ1-5; tentative D call: TRBD1 (5 bases). The CDR3 has 15 amino acids. Germline V lookup: CDR1 MNHNS, CDR2 SASEGT.

V and J are TRBV6-1 and TRBJ2-7, with D possibly matching TRBD2 (5 bases). Germline loops: CDR1 MNHNS, CDR2 SASEGT. This CDR3 has 15 amino acids. V lost 7 bases and J lost 2, with 18 bases in between. The CDR3: CASTRGGSETYEQYF. The CDR3 bases are TGTGCCAGCACCCGTGGAGGTAGCGAGACCTACGAGCAGTACTTC.

The rearrangement joins TRBV27 to TRBJ1-2; D ambiguous. V was clipped by 4 bases and J by 4 bases, with 7 bases between them. The CDR3 extends over 12 amino acids. CDR1 MNHEY and CDR2 SMNVEV come from the germline V gene (reference sequence). CDR3 residues: CASSSGPYGYTF. The DNA of the CDR3 is TGTGCCAGCAGTTCAGGACCCTATGGCTACACCTTC.

This clonotype was counted ten times or more. This chain uses TRBV28 with TRBJ2-1, with 15 bases lining up with TRBD2. The trim removed 5 bases at V and 10 bases at J, leaving 6 bases unmatched. The V gene's germline CDR1 is MDHEN and CDR2 SYDVKM. The CDR3 has 15 residues. CDR3 residues: CASSIGLAGGPEQFF. The CDR3 nucleotides read TGTGCCAGCAGTATAGGACTAGCGGGAGGGCCGGAGCAGTTCTTC.

V gene TRBV7-9 combines with J gene TRBJ2-7; the match to TRBD2 covers 11 bases. The CDR3 is 14 amino acids. J gave up 3 bases and V 8 bases, and 6 bases lay outside the gene matches. CDR1 is SEHNR and CDR2 is FQNEAQ in the germline V gene (reference sequence). The chain's CDR3 is CASSELAGVYEQYF. Written as DNA, the CDR3 is TGTGCCAGCTCCGAACTAGCGGGAGTCTACGAGCAGTACTTC. The whole variable domain, remainder taken from reference TRBV7-9 and TRBJ2-7, is DTGVSQNPRHKITKRGQNVTFRCDPISEHNRLYWYRQTLGQGPEFLTYFQNEAQLEKSRLLSDRFSAERPKGSFSTLEIQRTEQGDSAMYLCASSELAGVYEQYFGPGTRLTVT.